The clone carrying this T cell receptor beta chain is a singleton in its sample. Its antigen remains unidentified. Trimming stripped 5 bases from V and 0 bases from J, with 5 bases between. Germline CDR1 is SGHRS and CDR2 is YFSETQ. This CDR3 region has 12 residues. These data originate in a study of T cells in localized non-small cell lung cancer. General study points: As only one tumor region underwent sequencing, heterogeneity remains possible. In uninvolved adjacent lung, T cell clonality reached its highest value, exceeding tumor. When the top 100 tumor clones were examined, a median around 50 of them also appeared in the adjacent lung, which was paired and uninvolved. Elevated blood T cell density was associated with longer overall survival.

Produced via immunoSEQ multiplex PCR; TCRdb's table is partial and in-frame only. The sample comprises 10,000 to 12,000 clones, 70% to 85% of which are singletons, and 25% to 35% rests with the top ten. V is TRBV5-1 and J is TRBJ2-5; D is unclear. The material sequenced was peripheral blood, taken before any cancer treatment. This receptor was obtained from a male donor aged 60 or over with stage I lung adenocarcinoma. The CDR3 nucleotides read TGCGCCAGCAGAGGGCACCAAGAGACCCAGTACTTC. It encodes CASRGHQETQYF.